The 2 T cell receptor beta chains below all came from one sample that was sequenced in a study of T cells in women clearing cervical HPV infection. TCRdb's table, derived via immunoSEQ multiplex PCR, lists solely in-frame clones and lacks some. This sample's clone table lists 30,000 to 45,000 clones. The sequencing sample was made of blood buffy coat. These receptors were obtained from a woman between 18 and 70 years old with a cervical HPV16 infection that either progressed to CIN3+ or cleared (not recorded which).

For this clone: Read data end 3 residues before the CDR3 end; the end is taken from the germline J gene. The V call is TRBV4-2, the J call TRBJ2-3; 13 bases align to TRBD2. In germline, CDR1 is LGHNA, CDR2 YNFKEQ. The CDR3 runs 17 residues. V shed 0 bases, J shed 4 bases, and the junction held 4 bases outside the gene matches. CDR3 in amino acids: CASSQEVLAGGPDTQYF. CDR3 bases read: TGTGCCAGCAGCCAAGAGGTACTAGCGGGGGGGCCAGATACG.

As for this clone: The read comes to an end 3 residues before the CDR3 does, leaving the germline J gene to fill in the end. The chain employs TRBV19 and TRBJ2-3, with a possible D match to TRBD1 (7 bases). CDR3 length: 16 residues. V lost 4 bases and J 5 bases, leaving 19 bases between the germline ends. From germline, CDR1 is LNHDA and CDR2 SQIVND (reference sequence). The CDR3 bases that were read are TGTGCCAGTAGTAATGGAGGGGGCAGAGGGCAAGATACG. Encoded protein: CASSNGGGRGQDT. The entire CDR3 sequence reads CASSNGGGRGQDTQYF.